These 19 T cell receptor beta chains originate from one sample sequenced in a study of PD-1 blockade in mismatch repair-deficient tumors. Only in-frame clones appear in the TCRdb table, and some are missing; sequencing was by immunoSEQ multiplex PCR. The data contain fewer than 100,000 clones, 81% of them singletons. This sample comprised peripheral blood, obtained 12 weeks after starting pembrolizumab. The source of these receptors is an adult with mismatch repair-deficient cancer.

The table lists this clone with a count of one. The chain has TRBV4-2 and TRBJ2-5; possibly TRBD1 or TRBD2 for D (5 bases each). This CDR3 spans 15 amino acids. V lost 0 bases to trimming and J lost 5 bases, with 13 bases between them. CDR1 is LGHNA and CDR2 is YNFKEQ in the germline V gene. The CDR3 DNA reads TGTGCCAGCAGCCAAGAGCTTTGGGGGACGGAGACCCAGTACTTC. This codes for CASSQELWGTETQYF.

This clone occurred once. The J gene is TRBJ2-5, the V gene TRBV18, with D uncertain. Between the trimmed V and J ends, which lost 0 bases and 1 base, there was a span of 9 bases. Germline V gene data show CDR1 as KGHSH and CDR2 as LQKENI. There are 15 residues in the CDR3. DNA for the CDR3: TGTGCCAGCTCACCACCCGACAACCGCCAAGAGACCCAGTACTTC. It translates to CASSPPDNRQETQYF.

This clone was seen only once. Mismatch with germline at one junction end may stem from a read error. The V gene is TRBV28, the J gene TRBJ1-1; 7 bases are shared with TRBD1. The CDR3 is made up of 11 amino acids. Germline-derived CDR1 and CDR2 are MDHEN and SYDVKM. This chain's CDR3 is CASTSDRQLIF. The CDR3 DNA sequence: TGTGCCAGCACCTCGGACAGGCAGCTGATCTTT.

The sample holds a few counts of this clone. This chain joins TRBV9 and TRBJ1-4, with TRBD1 identical over 7 bases. CDR1 is SGDLS and CDR2 is YYNGEE in the germline V gene. V shed 4 bases, J shed 4 bases, and the junction held 7 bases outside the gene matches. The CDR3 has 15 amino acids. The CDR3 sequence is CASSFTGTDNEKLFF. CDR3 sequence (DNA): TGTGCCAGCAGCTTCACCGGGACAGATAATGAAAAACTGTTTTTT.

This clone was seen more than once but under ten times. The chain recombines TRBV5-4 with TRBJ2-5; tentatively, D is TRBD1 (7 bases). Per the germline V gene, CDR1 is SGHNT and CDR2 is YYREEE (reference sequence). Deletions cut 4 bases from V and 1 base from J, with 11 bases between. The CDR3 is 14 residues long. In DNA form, the CDR3 reads TGTGCCAGCAGCCCAGGGGGGTCCCAAGAGACCCAGTACTTC. Translated: CASSPGGSQETQYF. The variable domain in full, completed from reference TRBV5-4 and TRBJ2-5, reads ETGVTQSPTHLIKTRGQQVTLRCSSQSGHNTVSWYQQALGQGPQFIFQYYREEENGRGNFPPRFSGLQFPNYSSELNVNALELDDSALYLCASSPGGSQETQYFGPGTRLLVL.

This clone was observed a handful of times. This chain links TRBV28 with TRBJ1-1; a possible D gene is TRBD1 (6 bases). The CDR3 has 16 amino acids. The ends were cut back, 5 bases at V and 4 bases at J, with 20 bases in the middle. Looked up from germline, CDR1 is MDHEN and CDR2 is SYDVKM. CDR3 region: CASSPGGGAVSTEAFF. In nucleotides, the CDR3 is TGTGCCAGCAGTCCAGGTGGGGGCGCAGTAAGCACTGAAGCTTTCTTT. Full variable domain (outside the CDR3, taken from reference TRBV28 and TRBJ1-1): DVKVTQSSRYLVKRTGEKVFLECVQDMDHENMFWYRQDPGLGLRLIYFSYDVKMKEKGDIPEGYSVSREKKERFSLILESASTNQTSMYLCASSPGGGAVSTEAFFGQGTRLTVV.

This clone counts as medium-sized. The V and J genes are TRBV11-3 and TRBJ2-7, with 8 nucleotides matching TRBD1. Germline-derived CDR1 and CDR2 are SGHNT and YENEEA. With V trimmed by 5 bases and J by 2 bases, 5 bases remained unmatched. The CDR3 is made up of 14 amino acids. DNA of the CDR3: TGTGCCAGCAGCCGGGGGACAGGAACCTACGAGCAGTACTTC. The encoded protein is CASSRGTGTYEQYF. Full variable domain (rest looked up from reference TRBV11-3 and TRBJ2-7): EAGVVQSPRYKIIEKKQPVAFWCNPISGHNTLYWYLQNLGQGPELLIRYENEEAVDDSQLPKDRFSAERLKGVDSTLKIQPAELGDSAVYLCASSRGTGTYEQYFGPGTRLTVT.

The chain has TRBV7-3 and TRBJ2-3; D not resolved. V lost 4 bases and J lost 4, with 6 bases in between. The germline V gene encodes CDR1 SGHTA and CDR2 FQGTGA. This CDR3 has 12 residues. This CDR3 reads CASSSDSDTQYF. CDR3 coding DNA: TGTGCCAGCAGCTCTGACTCAGATACGCAGTATTTT.

The chain joins TRBV2 to TRBJ2-7; D tentatively fits TRBD1 or TRBD2 (5 bases each). Germline V gives CDR1 SNHLY, CDR2 FYNNEI. The V and J ends lost 4 bases and 4 bases respectively, with 11 bases between them. This CDR3 is built from 13 residues. CDR3 sequence (DNA): TGTGCCAGCAGTGGAGATGAGGGGTACGAGCAGTACTTC. Its protein is CASSGDEGYEQYF. The full variable domain, in which reference TRBV2 and TRBJ2-7 provide the parts outside the CDR3, is EPEVTQTPSHQVTQMGQEVILRCVPISNHLYFYWYRQILGQKVEFLVSFYNNEISEKSEIFDDQFSVERPDGSNFTLKIRSTKLEDSAMYFCASSGDEGYEQYFGPGTRLTVT.

The chain carries TRBV6-6 and TRBJ2-5, with 8 bases lining up with TRBD1. The V gene end was trimmed by 5 bases and the J gene end by 4 bases; junction bases not matched to a gene: 6. Germline loops: CDR1 MNHNY, CDR2 SVGAGI (reference sequence). CDR3 length equals 14 residues. CDR3 DNA sequence: TGTGCCAGCAGTCGACAGGGGATCGTAGAGACCCAGTACTTC. Translating gives CASSRQGIVETQYF.

The CDR3 here is CASTQNGDRGTAEAFF. In nucleotides, the CDR3 is TGTGCCAGCACCCAAAACGGGGACCGGGGTACTGCTGAAGCTTTCTTT. V and J are TRBV18 and TRBJ1-1; the D gene is possibly TRBD1 (5 bases). Trimming took 8 bases from V and 6 from J, leaving 25 bases between them. This CDR3 is 16 amino acids long. The germline CDR1 and CDR2 sequences are KGHSH and LQKENI.

This clone was found once. The genes are TRBV7-2 and TRBJ2-5; weak D call: TRBD1 (6 bases). With 7 bases removed from V and 5 bases from J, the gap between germline ends came to 8 bases. Looked up from germline, CDR1 is SGHTA and CDR2 is FQGNSA. The CDR3 runs 11 residues. As DNA, the CDR3 is TGTGCCAGCACTCAGGGGGAGACCCAGTACTTC. Protein: CASTQGETQYF.

The rearrangement uses TRBV6-6 and TRBJ1-2, with 10 nucleotides matching TRBD1. V lost 2 bases and J lost 2; bases outside the gene matches: 2. There are 15 residues in the CDR3. CDR1 is MNHNY, CDR2 SVGAGI, per germline (reference sequence). This CDR3 reads CASSYGTGVNYGYTF. CDR3 coding DNA: TGTGCCAGCAGTTACGGGACAGGGGTAAACTATGGCTACACCTTC.

The chain carries TRBV6-5 and TRBJ2-5; D gene unclear. Germline CDR1 MNHEY, CDR2 SVGAGI. V dropped 5 bases and J dropped 1 base, with 8 bases sitting between them. This CDR3 region has 13 residues. CDR3 bases: TGTGCCAGCAGTCCAAGGGCCCAAGAGACCCAGTACTTC. Its translation: CASSPRAQETQYF.

The J gene is TRBJ2-1, the V gene TRBV27; D gene uncertain. Germline V gives CDR1 MNHEY, CDR2 SMNVEV (reference sequence). The CDR3 is 12 residues long. Trimming cost V 7 bases and J 6 bases, with 10 bases left between them. This CDR3 is CASMSRTNEQFF. For the CDR3, the DNA is TGTGCCAGCATGAGTAGGACCAATGAGCAGTTCTTC.

This sequence joins TRBV30 and TRBJ1-2, with a tentative D call TRBD1 (5 bases). Germline V gives CDR1 GTSNPN, CDR2 SVGIG (reference sequence). The CDR3 has 13 residues. V was pared by 6 bases and J by 8 bases, with 19 bases between. In DNA form, the CDR3 reads TGTGCCTGCCTGTACGCGGCAGGGCAAGGCTACACCTTC. Translation gives CACLYAAGQGYTF.

The chain uses TRBV21-1 and TRBJ1-4. TRBV21-1 represents a pseudogene. This CDR3 contains 14 residues. The CDR3, as DNA: TGTGCCAGCGTCGCCGGGCGGACTAATGAAAAACTGTTTTTT. Amino acid sequence: CASVAGRTNEKLFF.

The gene calls are TRBV11-3 and TRBJ2-1; 7 positions match TRBD1. V gave up 5 bases and J gave up 9 bases; unmatched junction bases: 10. The CDR3 consists of 14 residues. Per the germline V gene, CDR1 is SGHNT and CDR2 is YENEEA. CDR3 in amino acids: CASSPGGPHGEQFF. The CDR3 bases are TGTGCCAGCAGCCCAGGGGGACCGCATGGTGAGCAGTTCTTC.

In its sample, this clone was seen once. The chain uses TRBV11-2 and TRBJ2-1; TRBD2 matches 11 bases. CDR1 SGHAT and CDR2 FQNNGV come from the germline V gene. V lost 4 bases to trimming and J lost 3 bases; unmatched junction nucleotides: 5. The CDR3 sequence is 16 residues long. For the CDR3, the DNA is TGTGCCAGCAGCTCTCTAGCGGGGGGAAACTACAATGAGCAGTTCTTC. As protein: CASSSLAGGNYNEQFF.